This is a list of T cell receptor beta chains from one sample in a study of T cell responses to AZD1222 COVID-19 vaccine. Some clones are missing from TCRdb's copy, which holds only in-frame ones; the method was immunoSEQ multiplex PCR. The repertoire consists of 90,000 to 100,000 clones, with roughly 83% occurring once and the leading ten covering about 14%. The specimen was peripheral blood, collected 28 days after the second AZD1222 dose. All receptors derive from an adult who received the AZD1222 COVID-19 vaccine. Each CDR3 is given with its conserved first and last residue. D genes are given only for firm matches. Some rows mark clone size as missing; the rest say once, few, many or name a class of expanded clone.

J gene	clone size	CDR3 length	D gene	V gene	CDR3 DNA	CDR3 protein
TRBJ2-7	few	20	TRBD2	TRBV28	TGTGCCAGCAGCCTCCTGATTGCGGGACTAGCGGGAGGGGGTTCGTACGAGCAGTACTTC	CASSLLIAGLAGGGSYEQYF
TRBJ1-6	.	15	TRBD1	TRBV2	TGTGCCAGCAGTGATGAGACAGGGGGCTATTCACCCCTCCACTTT	CASSDETGGYSPLHF
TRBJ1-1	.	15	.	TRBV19	TGTGCCAGTAGCTCCGGACGGATCCGAAACACTGAAGCTTTCTTT	CASSSGRIRNTEAFF
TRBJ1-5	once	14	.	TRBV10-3	TGTGCCATCAGTGAATGGCGGGGGAGTCAGCCCCAGCATTTT	CAISEWRGSQPQHF
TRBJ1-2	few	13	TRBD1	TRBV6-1	TGTGCCAGCAGTGATCTTGGGCAGGGGGCAGACACCTTC	CASSDLGQGADTF
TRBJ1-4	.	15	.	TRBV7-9	TGTGCCAGCAGCCCTCACGAGCAGGCTAATGAAAAACTGTTTTTT	CASSPHEQANEKLFF
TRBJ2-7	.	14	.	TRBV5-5	TGTGCCAGCAGCCTCCCAACAGGGCCCTACGAGCAGTACTTC	CASSLPTGPYEQYF
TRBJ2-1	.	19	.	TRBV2	TGTGCCAGCAGTCTAGCACCAACAGGGTTCTCTAGCTCCTACAATGAGCAGTTCTTC	CASSLAPTGFSSSYNEQFF
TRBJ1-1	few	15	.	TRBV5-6	TGTGCCAGCAGCTTGCCCGTTCAGGGTACCGCTGAAGCTTTCTTT	CASSLPVQGTAEAFF
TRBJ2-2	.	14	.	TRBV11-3	TGTGCCAGCAACGGAGGGTTCGAAACCGGGGAGCTGTTTTTT	CASNGGFETGELFF
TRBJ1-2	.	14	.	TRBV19	TGTGCCAGTAGTATAGGGGACATTCTGTACGGCTACACCTTC	CASSIGDILYGYTF